These 2 T cell receptor beta chains originate from one sample sequenced in a study of tissue T cells after allogeneic stem cell transplantation (dated 2022 in TCRdb). The time point label corresponds to: mouse harvest day 7 after allogeneic transplant. Mouse grafts consisting of 10^7 T-cell-depleted bone marrow cells combined with 10^6 splenic CD5+ T cells were administered by tail vein injection. To prepare the library, the immunoSEQ multiplex PCR assay was applied. TCRdb stores this immuneACCESS table with in-frame sequences only. Part of the clones is absent; in the studies checked, under half of the shortfall reflects unresolved V genes, and no reason is known for the rest. The sample table records about 8,300 clones; approximately 50% of these occur just once. The ten largest clones capture 7.1% of the sample. What was sequenced was gut tissue. All receptors come from a female BALB/c mouse given C57BL/6 T cells with graft-versus-host disease after an allogeneic hematopoietic cell transplant.

This clone came up a few times. Genes here carry mouse names. The CDR3 end is not reached by the read, which stops 1 residue before it; the germline J gene fills it in. The chain employs TRBV13-3 and TRBJ1-3; a weak D match, TRBD1 (6 bases). V dropped 4 bases and J dropped 4 bases, with 6 bases sitting between them. This CDR3 spans 12 amino acids. The germline gives CDR1 NNHDY, CDR2 SYVADS. Partial CDR3 DNA: TGTGCCAGCAGTACAGGGGGAAATACGCTCTAT. Protein product: CASSTGGNTLY. In full, the CDR3 is CASSTGGNTLYF.

This clone has only one observation. The germline and genes are mouse ones. From the germline J gene comes the end of the CDR3, since the read stops 1 residue before it. The V gene is TRBV3, the J gene TRBJ2-4; 10 nucleotides match TRBD2. The trim removed 0 bases at V and 1 base at J, leaving 4 bases unmatched. The CDR3 contains 17 residues. Germline CDR1 is SNHLY and CDR2 is FYNGKV (reference sequence). This CDR3 is CASSLAWGGAGQNTLYF. The sequenced part of the CDR3 DNA is TGTGCCAGCAGCTTAGCCTGGGGGGGCGCGGGTCAAAACACCTTGTAC.